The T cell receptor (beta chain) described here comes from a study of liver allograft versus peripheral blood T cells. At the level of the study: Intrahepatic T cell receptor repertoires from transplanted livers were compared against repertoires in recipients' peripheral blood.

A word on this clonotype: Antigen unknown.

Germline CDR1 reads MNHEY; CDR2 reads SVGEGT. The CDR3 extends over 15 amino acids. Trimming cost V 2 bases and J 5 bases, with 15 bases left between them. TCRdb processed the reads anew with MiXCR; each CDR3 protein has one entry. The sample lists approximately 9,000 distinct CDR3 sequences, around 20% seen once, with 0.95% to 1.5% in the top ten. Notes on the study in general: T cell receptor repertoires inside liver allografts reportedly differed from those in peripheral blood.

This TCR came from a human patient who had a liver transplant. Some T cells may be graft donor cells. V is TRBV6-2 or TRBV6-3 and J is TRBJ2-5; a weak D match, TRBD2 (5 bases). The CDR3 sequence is CASSYPERGRETQYF. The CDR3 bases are TGTGCCAGCAGTTACCCCGAACGGGGTAGGGAGACCCAGTACTTC.